Listed here are 21 T cell receptor beta chains from one sample, sequenced in a study of blood T cell repertoires in COVID-19. Sequencing was performed with immunoSEQ multiplex PCR; in TCRdb, only in-frame clones are kept and a portion is missing. This sample has approximately 400,000 clones, with around 89% found just once. The sample comprised peripheral blood. The receptors were sampled from a man aged 40-50 years with acute or convalescent COVID-19.

The gene calls are TRBV19 and TRBJ1-6; TRBD1 matches 9 bases. Per germline, CDR1 LNHDA and CDR2 SQIVND (reference sequence). V shed 0 bases, J shed 10 bases, and the junction held 4 bases outside the gene matches. CDR3 length: 15 residues. The CDR3 sequence: CASSIEDRGISPLHF. The CDR3, as DNA: TGTGCCAGTAGTATAGAAGACAGGGGGATCTCACCCCTCCACTTT. The full variable domain, in which reference TRBV19 and TRBJ1-6 provide the parts outside the CDR3, is DGGITQSPKYLFRKEGQNVTLSCEQNLNHDAMYWYRQDPGQGLRLIYYSQIVNDFQKGDIAEGYSVSREKKESFPLTVTSAQKNPTAFYLCASSIEDRGISPLHFGNGTRLTVT.

The rearrangement links TRBV15 to TRBJ2-7; 8 nucleotides align to TRBD2. The trim removed 1 base at V and 0 bases at J, leaving 5 bases unmatched. The CDR3 sequence is 16 residues long. The V gene's germline CDR1 is LNHNV and CDR2 YYDKDF (reference sequence). Here the CDR3 DNA reads TGTGCCACCAGCAGAGGGTCACGGGAGGGCTCCTACGAGCAGTACTTC. This codes for CATSRGSREGSYEQYF. The variable domain in full, with the rest retrieved from reference TRBV15 and TRBJ2-7, is DAMVIQNPRYQVTQFGKPVTLSCSQTLNHNVMYWYQQKSSQAPKLLFHYYDKDFNNEADTPDNFQSRRPNTSFCFLDIRSPGLGDTAMYLCATSRGSREGSYEQYFGPGTRLTVT.

In its sample, this clone was seen once. J is TRBJ2-6 and V is TRBV27, with 7 bases matching TRBD1. V lost 6 bases and J lost 0; bases outside the gene matches: 11. This CDR3 has 18 residues. Germline V gives CDR1 MNHEY, CDR2 SMNVEV (reference sequence). The CDR3 DNA reads as TGTGCCAGCAGCCCGACCTCGACAGGGTACTCTGGGGCCAACGTCCTGACTTTC. It yields the protein CASSPTSTGYSGANVLTF.

The J gene is TRBJ1-4, the V gene TRBV3-1 (or the pseudogene TRBV3-2); possibly TRBD1 for D (6 bases). Germline CDR1 and CDR2: LGHDT and YNNKEL (reference sequence). Trimming stripped 1 base from V and 4 bases from J, with 7 bases between. The CDR3 is made up of 14 amino acids. CDR3 residues: CASSQGTVNEKLFF. For the CDR3, the DNA is TGTGCCAGCAGCCAAGGGACAGTTAATGAAAAACTGTTTTTT.

The rearrangement links TRBV18 to TRBJ1-2, with D unclear. The ends were cut back, 3 bases at V and 5 bases at J, with 16 bases in the middle. CDR1 and CDR2 (germline): KGHSH, LQKENI. CDR3 length equals 15 residues. CDR3 sequence reads: CASSPEGSRLYGYTF. CDR3 DNA sequence: TGTGCCAGCTCACCGGAGGGATCTCGTCTGTATGGCTACACCTTC.

The V call is TRBV10-3, the J call TRBJ2-1, with D possibly being TRBD2 (6 bases). This CDR3 has 15 amino acids. CDR1 is ENHRY and CDR2 is SYGVKD in the germline V gene. Trimming took off 0 bases at V and 1 base at J, with 7 bases between the two ends. The DNA of the CDR3 is TGTGCCATCAGTGAGTCTGGGGGGTCCTACAATGAGCAGTTCTTC. Translating it yields CAISESGGSYNEQFF.

The chain uses TRBV29-1 and TRBJ1-1; D is perhaps TRBD1 (6 bases). Per the germline V gene, CDR1 is SQVTM and CDR2 is ANQGSEA. The CDR3 has 13 residues. Trimming pared 4 bases from V and 1 base from J, leaving 10 bases between. CDR3 in amino acids: CSVARGPNTEAFF. The CDR3 DNA sequence: TGCAGCGTTGCCAGGGGACCGAACACTGAAGCTTTCTTT.

V gene TRBV18 combines with J gene TRBJ2-1, with 10 bases identical to TRBD1. Germline V CDR1 and CDR2: KGHSH, LQKENI. This CDR3 is built from 15 residues. V shed 6 bases, J shed 5 bases, and the junction held 7 bases outside the gene matches. For the CDR3, the DNA is TGTGCCAGCTCGGACAGGGGGTCTGGGAACAATGAGCAGTTCTTC. The encoded protein is CASSDRGSGNNEQFF. Full variable domain (rest looked up from reference TRBV18 and TRBJ2-1): NAGVMQNPRHLVRRRGQEARLRCSPMKGHSHVYWYRQLPEEGLKFMVYLQKENIIDESGMPKERFSAEFPKEGPSILRIQQVVRGDSAAYFCASSDRGSGNNEQFFGPGTRLTVL.

The rearrangement joins TRBV6-5 to TRBJ1-5; TRBD1 might be the D (6 bases). The CDR3 contains 14 residues. Germline CDR1 MNHEY, CDR2 SVGAGI. The ends were cut back, 0 bases at V and 7 bases at J, with 10 bases in the middle. CDR3 bases: TGTGCCAGCAGTTACTCTAACAGGGACCAGCCCCAGCATTTT. Its protein is CASSYSNRDQPQHF.

This chain's CDR3 is CASSLSRGTNTEAFF. The CDR3 nucleotides are TGTGCCAGCAGTTTATCGAGGGGGACGAACACTGAAGCTTTCTTT. This chain uses TRBV27 with TRBJ1-1; weak D call: TRBD1 (6 bases). This CDR3 has 15 residues. The germline V gene has CDR1 MNHEY and CDR2 SMNVEV (reference sequence). Trimming pared 0 bases from V and 1 base from J, leaving 9 bases between.

The rearrangement links TRBV5-1 to TRBJ2-2; TRBD2 aligns across 8 bases. Germline trimming cut 4 bases from V and 2 bases from J; bases unmatched to any gene: 7. The CDR3 is 16 amino acids. Germline loops: CDR1 SGHRS, CDR2 YFSETQ. CDR3 nucleotide sequence: TGCGCCAGCAGCCTAGAAGCGGGGGCAAACACCGGGGAGCTGTTTTTT. It codes for CASSLEAGANTGELFF. Full variable domain (rest looked up from reference TRBV5-1 and TRBJ2-2): KAGVTQTPRYLIKTRGQQVTLSCSPISGHRSVSWYQQTPGQGLQFLFEYFSETQRNKGNFPGRFSGRQFSNSRSEMNVSTLELGDSALYLCASSLEAGANTGELFFGEGSRLTVL.

The chain combines TRBV6-5 with TRBJ1-6, with D possibly TRBD1 on 6 matching bases. The CDR3 consists of 14 residues. V was pared by 7 bases and J by 3 bases, with 10 bases between. Looked up from germline, CDR1 is MNHEY and CDR2 is SVGAGI. The CDR3 here is CASTAGDYNSPLHF. The CDR3 bases are TGTGCCAGCACTGCAGGGGACTATAATTCACCCCTCCACTTT.

The chain recombines TRBV2 with TRBJ1-1, with D perhaps TRBD1 (6 bases). Looked up from germline, CDR1 is SNHLY and CDR2 is FYNNEI. V was shortened by 6 bases and J by 5 bases, with 16 bases between the two germline ends. The CDR3 contains 14 residues. The DNA of the CDR3 is TGTGCCAGCAGCAAGGGGGGGCGACGGACTGAAGCTTTCTTT. Its protein is CASSKGGRRTEAFF.

The chain links TRBV25-1 to TRBJ2-5, with unresolved D. Germline values: CDR1 MGHDK, CDR2 SYGVNS. The CDR3 length is 14 residues. V was cut by 6 bases and J by 2 bases, with 13 bases left in between. For the CDR3, the DNA is TGTGCCAGCAGAAGCATATTTTCACAAGAGACCCAGTACTTC. This gives the protein CASRSIFSQETQYF.

CDR3 DNA: TGTGCCAGCTCACAGGGGACAGGGGTCCTCTCTGGGGCCAACGTCCTGACTTTC. This encodes CASSQGTGVLSGANVLTF. The genes are TRBV18 and TRBJ2-6; 10 bases are shared with TRBD1. Germline CDR1 is KGHSH and CDR2 is LQKENI. V gave up 4 bases and J gave up 0 bases; unmatched junction bases: 6. CDR3 length: 18 amino acids. The full variable domain, completed using reference TRBV18 and TRBJ2-6, is NAGVMQNPRHLVRRRGQEARLRCSPMKGHSHVYWYRQLPEEGLKFMVYLQKENIIDESGMPKERFSAEFPKEGPSILRIQQVVRGDSAAYFCASSQGTGVLSGANVLTFGAGSRLTVL.

V gene TRBV6-5 combines with J gene TRBJ2-3; 13 nucleotides align to TRBD2. Germline V lookup: CDR1 MNHEY, CDR2 SVGAGI. The CDR3 loop spans 16 amino acids. Trimming removed 6 bases from V and 2 bases from J; junction bases left unmatched: 5. Written as DNA, the CDR3 is TGTGCCAGCAGCTACGGGACTAGCGGGGCCACAGATACGCAGTATTTT. It translates to CASSYGTSGATDTQYF.

CDR3 bases: TGTGCCAGCAGTGAACCGGGTTCCCGTGGGGCTTTCTTT. This codes for CASSEPGSRGAFF. V and J are TRBV6-1 and TRBJ1-1; no clear D gene. The CDR3 totals 13 residues. Trimming stripped 2 bases from V and 11 bases from J, with 15 bases between. CDR1 MNHNS and CDR2 SASEGT come from the germline V gene.

The genes are TRBV6-2 or TRBV6-3 and TRBJ1-2; D may be TRBD1 (5 bases). Germline values: CDR1 MNHEY, CDR2 SVGEGT. The CDR3 consists of 14 residues. The germline V and J ends were trimmed by 5 bases and 4 bases, with 14 bases remaining between them. The CDR3 loop is CASSPGRGTYGYTF. Written as DNA, the CDR3 is TGTGCCAGCAGTCCCGGCCGGGGGACCTATGGCTACACCTTC.

This clone was picked up a small number of times. This chain links TRBV3-1 (or the pseudogene TRBV3-2) with TRBJ2-1; TRBD2 is a possible D gene (5 bases). The V and J ends lost 3 bases and 8 bases respectively, with 14 bases between them. This CDR3 region has 14 residues. The germline V gene encodes CDR1 LGHDT and CDR2 YNNKEL (reference sequence). CDR3 region: CASSQDQRSHEQFF. As DNA, the CDR3 is TGTGCCAGCAGCCAGGATCAGCGGTCTCATGAGCAGTTCTTC.

J is TRBJ2-5 and V is TRBV9; 9 bases match TRBD2. This CDR3 is built from 16 residues. Germline loops: CDR1 SGDLS, CDR2 YYNGEE. V shed 0 bases, J shed 6 bases, and the junction held 9 bases outside the gene matches. CDR3 amino acids: CASSVADASGIKTQYF. CDR3 sequence (DNA): TGTGCCAGCAGCGTAGCGGATGCTAGCGGGATAAAGACCCAGTACTTC. The full variable domain, completed using reference TRBV9 and TRBJ2-5, is DSGVTQTPKHLITATGQRVTLRCSPRSGDLSVYWYQQSLDQGLQFLIQYYNGEERAKGNILERFSAQQFPDLHSELNLSSLELGDSALYFCASSVADASGIKTQYFGPGTRLLVL.

This clone appeared a single time. This chain joins TRBV4-2 and TRBJ1-5, with TRBD1 as a possible D gene (5 bases). In germline, CDR1 is LGHNA, CDR2 YNFKEQ. V was clipped by 4 bases and J by 0 bases, with 10 bases between them. This CDR3 region has 15 residues. In DNA form, the CDR3 reads TGTGCCAGCAGCCTAGAAAGGGGTAGCAATCAGCCCCAGCATTTT. This encodes CASSLERGSNQPQHF.